One and the same sample provided the 17 T cell receptor beta chains below, sequenced in a study of CD8+ T cells in alopecia areata. RNA extraction and reverse transcription yielded cDNA as sequencing template. This table comes from immunoSEQ multiplex PCR, and its TCRdb copy is limited to in-frame clones, with some not included. The repertoire has 150,000 to 160,000 clones, around half of them found once; the top ten carry roughly a fifth. The sequences come from CD8+ T cells sorted from blood, collected at week 0. These receptors were obtained from a human donor with alopecia areata.

J is TRBJ1-4 and V is TRBV30; TRBD1 aligns across 8 bases. V shed 1 base, J shed 4 bases, and the junction held 5 bases outside the gene matches. This CDR3 spans 15 amino acids. From germline, CDR1 is GTSNPN and CDR2 SVGIG (reference sequence). The CDR3 sequence: CAWSDGTGLNEKLFF. The DNA of the CDR3 is TGTGCCTGGAGTGACGGGACAGGACTTAATGAAAAACTGTTTTTT.

The chain employs TRBV9 and TRBJ2-3, with 13 bases lining up with TRBD2. The trim removed 4 bases at V and 2 bases at J, leaving 7 bases unmatched. The CDR3 runs to 17 residues. CDR1 and CDR2 (germline): SGDLS, YYNGEE. CDR3 in amino acids: CASSFRTSGGSTDTQYF. CDR3 DNA sequence: TGTGCCAGCAGCTTCCGGACTAGCGGGGGATCCACAGATACGCAGTATTTT.

The rearrangement uses TRBV29-1 and TRBJ2-7; D may be TRBD1 (6 bases). V lost 4 bases to trimming and J lost 0 bases, with 19 bases between them. CDR1 is SQVTM, CDR2 ANQGSEA, per germline. There are 16 residues in the CDR3. The CDR3 nucleotides read TGCAGCGTTGTGGATCCCAACAAACAGGGCTCCTACGAGCAGTACTTC. Amino acids: CSVVDPNKQGSYEQYF.

The genes are TRBV4-3 and TRBJ1-5; unclear D gene. Trimming took 4 bases from V and 7 from J, leaving 11 bases between them. This CDR3 spans 13 amino acids. Germline values: CDR1 LGHNA, CDR2 YSLEER. The CDR3 sequence is CASSPSVSQPQHF. As DNA, the CDR3 is TGCGCCAGCAGCCCCAGTGTGTCGCAGCCCCAGCATTTT.

V is TRBV7-9 and J is TRBJ2-7, with TRBD1 identical over 7 bases. The CDR3 sequence is 14 residues long. V lost 6 bases and J lost 2; bases outside the gene matches: 7. Germline CDR1 is SEHNR and CDR2 is FQNEAQ (reference sequence). CDR3 in amino acids: CASSSDRPTYEQYF. The CDR3 DNA reads TGTGCCAGCAGTTCGGACAGGCCCACCTACGAGCAGTACTTC. Using reference TRBV7-9 and TRBJ2-7 for the parts outside the CDR3, the full variable domain is DTGVSQNPRHKITKRGQNVTFRCDPISEHNRLYWYRQTLGQGPEFLTYFQNEAQLEKSRLLSDRFSAERPKGSFSTLEIQRTEQGDSAMYLCASSSDRPTYEQYFGPGTRLTVT.

CDR3 region: CALTGRGETQYF. The CDR3 region has the DNA TGTGCCTTAACGGGGAGGGGGGAGACCCAGTACTTC. The chain carries TRBV30 and TRBJ2-5; tentatively, D is TRBD2 (7 bases). CDR1 is GTSNPN and CDR2 is SVGIG in the germline V gene (reference sequence). The V end was cut by 7 bases, the J end by 5 bases, with 14 bases between. The CDR3 runs to 12 residues. The variable domain in full, with the rest retrieved from reference TRBV30 and TRBJ2-5, is SQTIHQWPATLVQPVGSPLSLECTVEGTSNPNLYWYRQAAGRGLQLLFYSVGIGQISSEVPQNLSASRPQDRQFILSSKKLLLSDSGFYLCALTGRGETQYFGPGTRLLVL.

This clone was seen only a few times. The chain carries TRBV10-3 and TRBJ1-1; 7 bases fit TRBD1. CDR1 is ENHRY, CDR2 SYGVKD, per germline. Trimming cost V 4 bases and J 4 bases; bases outside gene matches: 6. The CDR3 has 14 residues. This CDR3 is CAISGGAGGTEAFF. In nucleotides, the CDR3 is TGTGCCATCAGTGGAGGGGCAGGGGGCACTGAAGCTTTCTTT.

CDR3 in amino acids: CASSPTPTDYFEAFF. CDR3 bases: TGTGCCAGCAGCCCAACTCCGACCGACTACTTCGAAGCTTTCTTT. The chain has TRBV11-2 and TRBJ1-1; D unresolved. The CDR3 sequence is 15 residues long. V was trimmed by 5 bases and J by 8 bases, leaving 21 bases between them. Germline CDR1 and CDR2: SGHAT and FQNNGV.

The rearrangement uses TRBV12-5 and TRBJ2-7, with unresolved D. CDR3 length: 17 amino acids. Germline CDR1 is LGHNT and CDR2 is FRNRAP. V was pared by 6 bases and J by 7 bases, with 28 bases between. The chain's CDR3 is CASGPPNPSVGLGEQYF. In nucleotides, the CDR3 is TGTGCTAGTGGACCCCCTAACCCCAGCGTGGGCCTTGGGGAGCAGTACTTC.

V is TRBV30 and J is TRBJ2-3, with D possibly TRBD2 on 6 matching bases. This CDR3 has 12 residues. Germline V gene lookup returns CDR1 GTSNPN and CDR2 SVGIG (reference sequence). Between the trimmed V and J ends, which lost 3 bases and 9 bases, there was a span of 13 bases. DNA for the CDR3: TGTGCCTGGAGGGGGGAGGCGGGAACGCAGTATTTT. Translating it yields CAWRGEAGTQYF.

Regarding this clone: The sample carries other DNA sequences with the same CDR3. The chain links TRBV27 to TRBJ1-2; D is ambiguous. Trimming removed 6 bases at V and 5 bases at J, with 13 bases between. The V gene's germline CDR1 is MNHEY and CDR2 SMNVEV (reference sequence). This CDR3 has 13 residues. DNA of the CDR3: TGTGCCAGCAGCCCCCGGGGAGGGTATGGCTACACCTTC. Protein sequence: CASSPRGGYGYTF.

This clone was detected only a few times. The V and J genes are TRBV20-1 and TRBJ2-7; TRBD1 might be the D (5 bases). The CDR3 runs 11 residues. Germline V gene data show CDR1 as DFQATT and CDR2 as SNEGSKA (reference sequence). V was trimmed by 8 bases and J by 0 bases, leaving 8 bases between them. The CDR3 sequence is CSQGSSYEQYF. Here the CDR3 DNA reads TGCAGTCAGGGCAGCTCCTACGAGCAGTACTTC.

This clone has a handful of counts. This sequence joins TRBV15 and TRBJ2-2, with a weak D call TRBD1 (5 bases). The length of the CDR3 is 17 residues. Germline assignment: CDR1 LNHNV and CDR2 YYDKDF (reference sequence). The germline V and J ends were trimmed by 0 bases and 2 bases, with 13 bases remaining between them. CDR3 sequence: CATSRDGPDTNTGELFF. The CDR3 DNA is TGTGCCACCAGCAGAGATGGTCCGGACACAAACACCGGGGAGCTGTTTTTT.

The chain recombines TRBV13 with TRBJ1-1; D might be TRBD1 (6 bases). V was clipped by 4 bases and J by 5 bases, with 11 bases between them. The germline V gene encodes CDR1 PRHDT and CDR2 FYEKMQ (reference sequence). The CDR3 runs to 13 residues. The CDR3 coding sequence is TGTGCCAGCAGCTCCCCCAGGGGAACTGAAGCTTTCTTT. It is translated as CASSSPRGTEAFF.

The chain carries TRBV30 and TRBJ1-4, with 10 bases lining up with TRBD1. The CDR3 is made up of 14 amino acids. The V segment lost 4 bases and the J segment 6 bases; nucleotides outside the gene matches: 5. Germline assignment: CDR1 GTSNPN and CDR2 SVGIG (reference sequence). CDR3 nucleotides: TGTGCCTGGACCCCGGGACAGGGGTATGAAAAACTGTTTTTT. Residues: CAWTPGQGYEKLFF.

The chain uses TRBV9 and TRBJ2-7; D assignment may be TRBD1 or TRBD2 (5 bases each). The CDR3 loop spans 14 amino acids. V lost 2 bases and J 2 bases, leaving 11 bases between the germline ends. The germline gives CDR1 SGDLS, CDR2 YYNGEE. CDR3 nucleotide sequence: TGTGCCAGCAGCGTTGGGGACGGCACCTACGAGCAGTACTTC. It specifies CASSVGDGTYEQYF.

The J gene is TRBJ1-1, the V gene TRBV29-1, with TRBD1 matching 11 bases. The trim removed 6 bases at V and 6 bases at J, leaving 6 bases unmatched. Germline-derived CDR1 and CDR2 are SQVTM and ANQGSEA. The CDR3 has 13 amino acids. CDR3 protein: CSVGRDRGSEAFF. For the CDR3, the DNA is TGCAGCGTGGGTCGGGACAGGGGGTCTGAAGCTTTCTTT.